This TCR beta chain came from a study of post-analysis software for immune sequencing data. A note on this clonotype: Its antigen is unidentified.

Every TCR beta cDNA library bore unique molecular identifiers. One entry per CDR3 protein results from TCRdb running MiXCR on the PCR reads. The data show hundreds of thousands of distinct CDR3 sequences, 30% seen once. Study-wide points: Patients showed TRBV5-6, TRBV5-1 and TRBV20-1 among about five TRBV segments more frequent than in controls.

V lost 3 bases to trimming and J lost 3 bases; unmatched junction nucleotides: 5. The germline CDR1 and CDR2 sequences are DFQATT and SNEGSKA (reference sequence). This CDR3 is 14 amino acids long. This clonotype originated in a girl aged 5-17 years with multiple sclerosis. The chain joins TRBV20-1 to TRBJ2-5; 9 bases line up with TRBD1. What was sequenced was blood. This chain's CDR3 is CSASLRQGEETQYF. CDR3 coding DNA: TGCAGTGCTAGTCTTAGACAGGGGGAAGAGACCCAGTACTTC.